This entry lists 6 T cell receptor beta chains sequenced from one sample in a study of blood T cell repertoires in COVID-19. Method: immunoSEQ multiplex PCR; TCRdb's copy keeps in-frame clones and lacks some. The sample has a few hundred thousand clones; 70% to 90% are singletons. The sample was peripheral blood. All receptors derive from a woman between 45 and 60 years old who had recovered from COVID-19.

The chain links TRBV14 to TRBJ2-2; D uncertain. The V end was cut by 4 bases, the J end by 3 bases, with 6 bases between. The CDR3 has 13 residues. Germline-derived CDR1 and CDR2 are SGHDN and FVKESK. CDR3 sequence: CASSPRYTGELFF. CDR3 in DNA: TGTGCCAGCAGCCCGCGCTACACCGGGGAGCTGTTTTTT.

The V and J genes are TRBV4-2 and TRBJ1-4; 8 positions agree with TRBD1. The CDR3 spans 17 residues. Losses at the gene ends were 4 bases for V and 0 bases for J; bases not matched to a gene: 7. Germline assignment: CDR1 LGHNA and CDR2 YNFKEQ. The CDR3 bases are TGTGCCAGCAGCCGACAGGGGCAGAGAGCAACTAATGAAAAACTGTTTTTT. It codes for CASSRQGQRATNEKLFF.

V and J are TRBV15 and TRBJ2-2, with 7 nucleotides matching TRBD1. The CDR3 spans 16 residues. Germline trimming cut 2 bases from V and 1 base from J; bases unmatched to any gene: 4. Germline CDR1 LNHNV, CDR2 YYDKDF (reference sequence). The CDR3 loop is CATSRLGTVNTGELFF. The CDR3 nucleotides are TGTGCCACCAGCAGACTCGGGACAGTGAACACCGGGGAGCTGTTTTTT.

This clone was picked up a small number of times. This sequence joins TRBV30 and TRBJ2-3; TRBD2 aligns across 13 bases. J lost 5 bases, V lost 7 bases, and 6 bases had no gene match. Per the germline V gene, CDR1 is GTSNPN and CDR2 is SVGIG (reference sequence). This CDR3 has 14 amino acids. CDR3 loop: CASTSGGAVDTQYF. CDR3 bases: TGTGCCTCTACTAGCGGGGGGGCGGTAGATACGCAGTATTTT.

This clone was counted only a few times. The V gene is TRBV7-9, the J gene TRBJ2-7, with 7 nucleotides matching TRBD2. The germline CDR1 and CDR2 sequences are SEHNR and FQNEAQ (reference sequence). There are 14 residues in the CDR3. Unmatched junction bases numbered 3, after V lost 0 bases and J lost 4 bases. Written as DNA, the CDR3 is TGTGCCAGCAGCTTAGCGGCGGGAGCATACGAGCAGTACTTC. This encodes CASSLAAGAYEQYF.

The chain couples TRBV21-1 to TRBJ2-7; no DNA check was done on the table's D call, TRBD1. TRBV21-1 is an annotated pseudogene. There are 14 residues in the CDR3. This chain's CDR3 is CASSTPWLLYEQYF. In DNA form, the CDR3 reads TGTGCCAGCAGCACCCCCTGGCTTTTATACGAGCAGTACTTC.